This T cell receptor beta chain was documented in a study of blood T cell repertoires in COVID-19. Overall study: Both acute and convalescent COVID-19 samples were obtained from the United States, Italy and Spain.

Seattle's cohort entered during active infection and was followed longitudinally. Clones were read by immunoSEQ multiplex PCR, and TCRdb kept only the in-frame ones, dropping some. The sample consists of more than 200,000 clones, around 86% of them appearing once. Sequences were obtained from peripheral blood. The TCR sequence derives from a woman in her forties or fifties with COVID-19, enrolled during active disease.

CDR3 coding DNA: TGTGCCAGTAGTATAGGGCTCGGGGGTCCCCCTTACAATGAGCAGTTCTTC. Protein product: CASSIGLGGPPYNEQFF. J is TRBJ2-1 and V is TRBV19, with D possibly being TRBD2 (6 bases). Between the trimmed V and J ends, which lost 1 base and 4 bases, there was a span of 17 bases. Germline CDR1 LNHDA, CDR2 SQIVND (reference sequence). The length of the CDR3 is 17 residues. The full variable domain, its missing parts supplied by reference TRBV19 and TRBJ2-1, is DGGITQSPKYLFRKEGQNVTLSCEQNLNHDAMYWYRQDPGQGLRLIYYSQIVNDFQKGDIAEGYSVSREKKESFPLTVTSAQKNPTAFYLCASSIGLGGPPYNEQFFGPGTRLTVL.